The present T cell receptor beta chain was sequenced within a study of blood T cell repertoires in COVID-19. In the authors' methods: Researchers report that nucleated cell counts were estimated from reference gene primer amplification. Sequenced by immunoSEQ multiplex PCR; TCRdb stores in-frame clones only, minus some. V and J calls and clone size are those listed in that table; D and trimming were worked out from the DNA. The sample lists approximately 670,000 clones, 70% to 90% occurring once. V lost 8 bases and J 2 bases, leaving 13 bases between the germline ends. The CDR3 has 13 residues. Germline V gives CDR1 SNHLY, CDR2 FYNNEI. This clone was picked up a small number of times.

This receptor was obtained from a woman aged 18-29 years with acute or convalescent COVID-19. The sample was peripheral blood. V gene TRBV2 combines with J gene TRBJ2-7; perhaps TRBD1 as D (6 bases). Here the CDR3 DNA reads TGTGCCAGCGCCCCTGAGGGGGCCTACGAGCAGTACTTC. Translation gives CASAPEGAYEQYF.